The rows below give T cell receptor beta chains drawn from one sample of a study of cytomegalovirus exposure and HLA in healthy donors. Measured with immunoSEQ multiplex PCR; TCRdb has only the in-frame clones, and not every one. The sample holds 100,000 to 150,000 clones. Sequencing was done on a sample of PBMCs. Source of these receptors: a man aged 18 to 29 in good health and CMV-seronegative. Both conserved end residues are part of each CDR3. Fields, in order: J gene, V gene, D gene, CDR3 protein, CDR3 DNA. The D gene is left open where the match is weak.

TRBJ1-1,TRBV2,-,CASSLQGTEAFF,TGTGCCAGCAGTTTACAGGGCACTGAAGCTTTCTTT
TRBJ1-6,TRBV6-5,-,CASRGSDNSPLHF,TGTGCCAGCAGAGGCAGCGATAATTCACCCCTCCACTTT
TRBJ2-7,TRBV19,TRBD2,CASSLGLAVSYEQYF,TGTGCCAGTAGCCTGGGACTAGCGGTCTCCTACGAGCAGTACTTC
TRBJ2-7,TRBV28,TRBD1,CASSLGQSYEQYF,TGTGCCAGCAGTTTGGGACAGTCCTACGAGCAGTACTTC
TRBJ2-2,TRBV9,-,CASSVTLEGHGELFF,TGTGCCAGCAGCGTAACCCTGGAGGGCCACGGGGAGCTGTTTTTT
TRBJ2-5,TRBV7-9,-,CASSLGTPQETQYF,TGTGCCAGCAGCTTAGGGACTCCACAAGAGACCCAGTACTTC
TRBJ1-2,TRBV29-1,-,CSVDLAQGGGYTF,TGCAGCGTTGATCTGGCCCAGGGTGGGGGCTACACCTTC
TRBJ2-7,TRBV4-1,TRBD1,CASSQDRAGSVYEQYF,TGCGCCAGCAGCCAGGACAGGGCGGGGTCGGTCTACGAGCAGTACTTC
TRBJ1-1,TRBV5-5,TRBD1,CASSLRRDRKNTEAFF,TGTGCCAGCAGCTTGAGGCGGGACAGAAAGAACACTGAAGCTTTCTTT
TRBJ1-2,TRBV19,TRBD1,CASSISGGVDGYTF,TGTGCCAGTAGTATATCAGGGGGCGTGGATGGCTACACCTTC
TRBJ1-1,TRBV2,-,CASSETATLGSEAFF,TGTGCCAGCAGTGAAACAGCTACTCTTGGCTCTGAAGCTTTCTTT
TRBJ1-5,TRBV27,-,CASRLGVSQPQHF,TGTGCCAGCAGGCTTGGAGTCAGTCAGCCCCAGCATTTT
TRBJ2-1,TRBV29-1,-,CSVLFGVNSYNEQFF,TGCAGCGTTCTTTTCGGGGTCAACTCCTACAATGAGCAGTTCTTC
TRBJ1-5,TRBV5-8,TRBD1,CASRIQGDGNQPQHF,TGTGCCAGCAGGATACAGGGGGACGGCAATCAGCCCCAGCATTTT
TRBJ1-2,TRBV5-1,TRBD1,CASSLGQGRGGYGYTF,TGCGCCAGCAGCTTGGGACAGGGCCGAGGAGGCTATGGCTACACCTTC
TRBJ2-7,TRBV5-1,-,CASSPANAVSYEQYF,TGCGCCAGCAGCCCTGCAAACGCGGTATCGTACGAGCAGTACTTC
TRBJ1-1,TRBV15,-,CATSRMNMNTEAFF,TGTGCCACCAGTCGTATGAACATGAACACTGAAGCTTTCTTT
TRBJ2-2,TRBV11-3,-,CASSSPRGEGTGELFF,TGTGCCAGCAGCTCTCCCCGGGGAGAAGGAACCGGGGAGCTGTTTTTT
TRBJ2-3,TRBV9,-,CASSSSVSADTQYF,TGTGCCAGCAGCTCCTCGGTGAGCGCAGATACGCAGTATTTT
TRBJ1-1,TRBV7-9,-,CASSLEGVNTEAFF,TGTGCCAGCAGCTTAGAGGGGGTGAACACTGAAGCTTTCTTT
TRBJ1-4,TRBV13,-,CASSINRGLGAPTEKLFF,TGTGCCAGCAGCATCAACCGGGGTTTGGGGGCGCCAACTGAAAAACTGTTTTTT
TRBJ1-2,TRBV7-3,-,CASSLYPDSGYTF,TGTGCCAGCAGCTTATATCCCGATAGTGGCTACACCTTC
TRBJ2-1,TRBV11-3,-,CASSLGGEQFF,TGTGCCAGCAGCTTGGGGGGAGAGCAGTTCTTC
TRBJ2-5,TRBV5-1,TRBD2,CASSLGSGRPETQYF,TGCGCCAGCAGCTTGGGTAGCGGGAGGCCGGAGACCCAGTACTTC
TRBJ1-6,TRBV4-1,-,CASSQVSQGISPLHF,TGCGCCAGCAGCCAAGTGTCACAGGGAATTTCACCCCTCCACTTT
TRBJ1-1,TRBV18,-,CASSTLQSNTEAFF,TGTGCCAGCTCAACCTTGCAGTCCAACACTGAAGCTTTCTTT
TRBJ2-5,TRBV29-1,TRBD2,CSVVGGPGETQYF,TGCAGCGTTGTGGGAGGGCCGGGGGAGACCCAGTACTTC
TRBJ2-7,TRBV7-6,TRBD2,CASSQRGGYEQYF,TGTGCCAGCAGCCAAAGGGGAGGGTACGAGCAGTACTTC
TRBJ1-6,TRBV12-5,-,CASGFEFGASWSPLHF,TGTGCTAGTGGTTTTGAGTTTGGGGCCAGCTGGTCACCCCTCCACTTT
TRBJ1-1,TRBV11-2,-,CASSPRQDSDKAFF,TGTGCCAGCAGCCCCAGACAGGATAGTGATAAAGCTTTCTTT
TRBJ2-2,TRBV11-3,-,CASSPTRGQGGTGELFF,TGTGCCAGCAGCCCCACCCGGGGGCAGGGGGGCACCGGGGAGCTGTTTTTT
TRBJ2-7,TRBV10-3,-,CAISDRGLTYEQYF,TGTGCCATCAGTGACAGGGGATTAACCTACGAGCAGTACTTC
TRBJ1-1,TRBV6-5,-,CASSTWGRGETEAFF,TGTGCCAGCAGCACCTGGGGTCGTGGGGAGACTGAAGCTTTCTTT
TRBJ2-3,TRBV6-5,TRBD2,CASSYAAGGSTDTQYF,TGTGCCAGCAGTTATGCGGCGGGAGGATCCACAGATACGCAGTATTTT
TRBJ1-2,TRBV5-4,-,CASNYGRDGGYTF,TGTGCCAGCAATTACGGCAGGGATGGTGGCTACACCTTC
TRBJ1-5,TRBV5-6,-,CASSLPSGPQHF,TGTGCCAGCAGCCTCCCTTCAGGGCCCCAGCATTTT
TRBJ1-3,TRBV5-1,-,CASSLVGSSGNTIYF,TGCGCCAGCAGCTTGGTCGGGTCCTCTGGAAACACCATATATTTT
TRBJ1-1,TRBV25-1,-,CASSLPGGKRAEAFF,TGTGCCAGCAGTCTTCCTGGAGGGAAGAGGGCTGAAGCTTTCTTT
TRBJ2-3,TRBV11-2,TRBD2,CASSLEGLGGTQYF,TGTGCCAGCAGCTTAGAGGGACTAGGGGGTACGCAGTATTTT
TRBJ1-1,TRBV5-1,-,CASSFGTNTEAFF,TGCGCCAGCAGCTTTGGTACTAACACTGAAGCTTTCTTT
TRBJ1-5,TRBV4-1,TRBD1,CASSQAGRGLQPQHF,TGCGCCAGCAGCCAAGCGGGCAGGGGGCTTCAGCCCCAGCATTTT
TRBJ2-1,TRBV30,-,CAWSVGGGYNEQFF,TGTGCCTGGAGTGTAGGGGGGGGCTACAATGAGCAGTTCTTC
TRBJ2-1,TRBV19,-,CASSIGGGDNEQFF,TGTGCCAGTAGTATCGGTGGCGGAGACAATGAGCAGTTCTTC
TRBJ2-1,TRBV30,-,CAWSGGRDDNEQFF,TGTGCCTGGAGCGGGGGGCGGGATGACAATGAGCAGTTCTTC
TRBJ2-2,TRBV5-1,-,CASSLVSAYTGELFF,TGCGCCAGCAGTTTGGTTAGCGCCTATACCGGGGAGCTGTTTTTT
TRBJ2-3,TRBV4-2,-,CASSPSPDTQYF,TGTGCCAGCAGCCCTTCCCCGGATACGCAGTATTTT
TRBJ1-1,TRBV6-5,-,CASRGSKAEAFF,TGTGCCAGCAGGGGCTCTAAGGCGGAAGCTTTCTTT
TRBJ1-1,TRBV9,-,CASSAQGWTEAFF,TGTGCCAGCAGCGCACAGGGTTGGACTGAAGCTTTCTTT
TRBJ2-3,TRBV18,TRBD2,CASSPRLASTDTQYF,TGTGCCAGCTCACCACGACTAGCAAGCACAGATACGCAGTATTTT
TRBJ1-3,TRBV6-5,TRBD1,CASRAGQGAGNTIYF,TGTGCCAGCAGAGCCGGACAGGGCGCAGGAAACACCATATATTTT